This TCR beta chain comes out of a study of blood T cell repertoires in COVID-19. Across the whole study: Italy, Spain and the United States were the sources of the convalescent and acute COVID-19 samples. PBMCs, B-cell-depleted T cells, or T cells were the source of the cDNA or gDNA that made up the material.

This clone has only a few counts. Methods used by the authors: Nucleated cell counts were estimated from reference gene primer amplification. Profiling relied on immunoSEQ multiplex PCR, and the TCRdb table lists in-frame clones only, not all of them. V and J calls and clone size are copied from that table; D and trimming were computed from the DNA. Here the sample spans nearly 80,000 clones, 65% to 85% being singletons. The germline V gene has CDR1 SGHRS and CDR2 YFSETQ. The CDR3 has 16 amino acids. Trimming shortened V by 0 bases and J by 0 bases, and 9 bases separated the two germline ends. The rearrangement uses TRBV5-1 and TRBJ1-4, with D perhaps matching TRBD1 (5 bases). Sequenced sample: peripheral blood. The source of this sequence is a man in his sixties with active or convalescent COVID-19. CDR3 protein: CASSLAGDATNEKLFF. CDR3 nucleotide sequence: TGCGCCAGCAGCTTGGCGGGGGACGCAACTAATGAAAAACTGTTTTTT.